One sample yielded the 7 T cell receptor beta chains listed below, sequenced in a study of blood T cells in healthy people across ages. A second PCR of about 6 to 12 cycles used a sample-barcoded 5' primer and a J-beta primer mix. One entry per CDR3 protein, called by TCRdb with MiXCR from the 5' RACE reads. The table lists 1.5 million to 2 million distinct CDR3 sequences, about two fifths of them singletons. The material sequenced was blood. Source of these receptors: a human donor in good health.

The chain joins TRBV4-3 to TRBJ1-2, with 7 positions matching TRBD1. The V gene end was trimmed by 0 bases and the J gene end by 2 bases; junction bases not matched to a gene: 6. Germline V gives CDR1 LGHNA, CDR2 YSLEER. This CDR3 has 16 residues. Here the CDR3 reads CASSQERTGRNYGYTF. The CDR3 DNA follows: TGCGCCAGCAGCCAAGAGCGGACAGGACGAAACTATGGCTACACCTTC.

The CDR3 sequence: CASSTRTSEETQYF. The CDR3 DNA is TGTGCCAGCAGTACAAGGACTAGCGAAGAGACCCAGTACTTC. The chain recombines TRBV2 with TRBJ2-5, with 9 bases lining up with TRBD2. This CDR3 comprises 14 residues. The trim removed 5 bases at V and 3 bases at J, leaving 4 bases unmatched. Germline V gene lookup returns CDR1 SNHLY and CDR2 FYNNEI.

This clonotype was recorded a few times. The chain uses TRBV5-1 and TRBJ1-4, with unresolved D. Germline lookup yields CDR1 SGHRS and CDR2 YFSETQ. Trimming stripped 0 bases from V and 8 bases from J, with 11 bases between. The CDR3 spans 14 residues. The chain's CDR3 is CASSLGATSEKLFF. The DNA for the CDR3 is TGCGCCAGCAGCTTGGGGGCAACGAGCGAAAAACTGTTTTTT. The variable domain in full, with the rest retrieved from reference TRBV5-1 and TRBJ1-4, is KAGVTQTPRYLIKTRGQQVTLSCSPISGHRSVSWYQQTPGQGLQFLFEYFSETQRNKGNFPGRFSGRQFSNSRSEMNVSTLELGDSALYLCASSLGATSEKLFFGSGTQLSVL.

This clonotype was counted between two and nine times. The rearrangement uses TRBV12-3 or TRBV12-4 and TRBJ2-3; D call uncertain. The CDR3 is made up of 14 amino acids. Deletions cut 6 bases from V and 4 bases from J, with 14 bases between. The CDR3 region has the DNA TGTGCCAGCAGGCACCAAAGCCCCGCAGATACGCAGTATTTT. Translating it yields CASRHQSPADTQYF.

This clonotype came up a few times. The gene calls are TRBV4-3 and TRBJ1-4; 9 bases match TRBD1. Germline V gene data show CDR1 as LGHNA and CDR2 as YSLEER. The V segment lost 3 bases and the J segment 5 bases; nucleotides outside the gene matches: 7. The CDR3 is 16 residues long. CDR3 sequence: CASSQGWTGENEKLFF. In DNA, the CDR3 is TGCGCCAGCAGCCAGGGGTGGACAGGGGAGAATGAAAAACTGTTTTTT.

The chain links TRBV7-9 to TRBJ2-6; D unresolved. This CDR3 has 21 amino acids. Germline V gives CDR1 SEHNR, CDR2 FQNEAQ (reference sequence). Trimming shortened V by 1 base and J by 0 bases, and 22 bases separated the two germline ends. Written as DNA, the CDR3 is TGTGCCAGCAGCTTAGGTATAGGGTCTGGATTCCACTACTCTGGGGCCAACGTCCTGACTTTC. Translated: CASSLGIGSGFHYSGANVLTF.

This clonotype appeared a few times. The CDR3 DNA follows: TGTGCCAGCAGCTCCAGGTTACTAGAGGGGGAGACCCAGTACTTC. Its translation: CASSSRLLEGETQYF. J is TRBJ2-5 and V is TRBV7-2; D may match TRBD1 or TRBD2 (5 bases each). In germline, CDR1 is SGHTA, CDR2 FQGNSA. Trimming took off 4 bases at V and 5 bases at J, with 17 bases between the two ends. The CDR3 runs to 15 residues.